The source of this T cell receptor (beta chain) is a study of cytomegalovirus exposure and HLA in healthy donors. This clone has more than one count but fewer than ten. The PCR used 60 Vbeta and 13 Jbeta primers. Assay used: immunoSEQ multiplex PCR; TCRdb lists only in-frame clones, some missing. The sample lists 90,000 to 150,000 clones, around 78% seen once, with about 3.3% in the top ten. This CDR3 is 13 amino acids long. Germline assignment: CDR1 SEHNR and CDR2 FQNEAQ (reference sequence). Trimming took off 8 bases at V and 3 bases at J, with 10 bases between the two ends. Source material: PBMCs. The V call is TRBV7-9, the J call TRBJ1-4; tentatively, D is TRBD1 (6 bases). This receptor was obtained from a woman aged 25 to 39 in good health and CMV-seropositive. In nucleotides, the CDR3 is TGTGCCAGCTCAGGGGCTTCTAATGAAAAACTGTTTTTT. This codes for CASSGASNEKLFF.